The 25 T cell receptor beta chains in this list originate from one sample, sequenced in a study of Ad26.COV2.S vaccination and SARS-CoV-2 variants. Profiling relied on immunoSEQ multiplex PCR, and the TCRdb table lists in-frame clones only, not all of them. The profile covers 240,000 or so clones, with approximately 87% appearing a single time and approximately 12% taken by the ten largest. The treatment here: around 19 received Ad26.COV2.S at low or high dose, single or two shots; 5 received placebo; per-sample allocation not given. Specimens were obtained on day 63 following the first vaccine or placebo injection. The input for sequencing was peripheral blood, taken in a trial of Ad26.COV2.S vaccine versus placebo. The origin of the receptors is a person between 18 and 65 years old who received the Ad26.COV2.S COVID-19 vaccine or a placebo.

V is TRBV2 and J is TRBJ1-1; 8 bases agree with TRBD1. After removal of 4 bases from V and 8 bases from J, the junction contained 12 bases not matched to a gene. The germline V gene encodes CDR1 SNHLY and CDR2 FYNNEI. This CDR3 has 15 amino acids. The CDR3 bases are TGTGCCAGCAGTGGACAGGGGCTTGTCCCCGCCGAAGCTTTCTTT. This codes for CASSGQGLVPAEAFF.

This clone was detected only a few times. This chain connects TRBV5-8 to TRBJ2-7, with TRBD2 identical over 11 bases. Germline trimming cut 5 bases from V and 4 bases from J; bases unmatched to any gene: 8. Per the germline V gene, CDR1 is SGHTS and CDR2 is YDEGEE. CDR3 size: 15 residues. CDR3 bases: TGTGCCAGCAGGCACGCTAGCGGGGGGCCGTACGAGCAGTACTTC. It yields the protein CASRHASGGPYEQYF.

This clone was seen just once. The chain has TRBV7-9 and TRBJ2-2; 9 nucleotides match TRBD1. The CDR3 contains 15 residues. V gave up 5 bases and J gave up 6 bases; unmatched junction bases: 7. Germline CDR1 SEHNR, CDR2 FQNEAQ (reference sequence). DNA for the CDR3: TGTGCCAGCAGCCCCCGGGACAGGGAGGCCGGGGAGCTGTTTTTT. Translating it yields CASSPRDREAGELFF.

V and J are TRBV21-1 and TRBJ2-3. TRBV21-1 is given as a pseudogene. This CDR3 spans 14 amino acids. In nucleotides, the CDR3 is TGTGCCAGCAGCAATCTCCCATTCACAGATACGCAGTATTTT. This gives the protein CASSNLPFTDTQYF.

This chain uses TRBV28 with TRBJ1-1; D is unresolved. The CDR3 has 13 residues. Per germline, CDR1 MDHEN and CDR2 SYDVKM. V shed 5 bases and J shed 1 base, with 8 bases lying between them. CDR3: CASSNHGNTEAFF. CDR3 DNA sequence: TGTGCCAGCAGTAATCACGGGAACACTGAAGCTTTCTTT.

The chain joins TRBV7-2 to TRBJ2-7; 8 nucleotides agree with TRBD2. V was clipped by 0 bases and J by 3 bases; unmatched bases: 7. CDR1 and CDR2 (germline): SGHTA, FQGNSA. This CDR3 region has 16 residues. CDR3 sequence reads: CASSLAAWRGVYEQYF. Written as DNA, the CDR3 is TGTGCCAGCAGCTTAGCGGCTTGGCGGGGGGTCTACGAGCAGTACTTC.

The V gene is TRBV7-2, the J gene TRBJ1-4; D ambiguous. The CDR3 has 18 residues. CDR1 is SGHTA, CDR2 FQGNSA, per germline. The V end lost 3 bases, the J end lost 0 bases, and 17 bases lay between the germline ends. In DNA, the CDR3 is TGTGCCAGCAGCTTTGGGTTACCAAGACAAGCAACTAATGAAAAACTGTTTTTT. It translates to CASSFGLPRQATNEKLFF.

The V and J genes are TRBV5-1 and TRBJ2-5, with a possible D match to TRBD2 (7 bases). This CDR3 has 18 residues. V lost 0 bases, J lost 2 bases, and 20 bases lay in between. Germline V gene lookup returns CDR1 SGHRS and CDR2 YFSETQ. This chain's CDR3 is CASSLALSAGAKQETQYF. The CDR3 DNA sequence: TGCGCCAGCAGCTTGGCTTTGTCGGCGGGGGCTAAACAAGAGACCCAGTACTTC.

The chain couples TRBV5-1 to TRBJ2-3; D may be TRBD1 (5 bases). The ends were cut back, 5 bases at V and 4 bases at J, with 14 bases in the middle. CDR3 length equals 14 residues. Germline V CDR1 and CDR2: SGHRS, YFSETQ. CDR3 sequence: CASRQGAKADTQYF. In DNA form, the CDR3 reads TGCGCCAGCAGGCAAGGGGCCAAGGCAGATACGCAGTATTTT.

CDR3 nucleotides: TGTGCCAGCAGCCCAGGGGACAGGAATTCACCCCTCCACTTT. Amino acid sequence: CASSPGDRNSPLHF. The J gene is TRBJ1-6, the V gene TRBV28, with 8 bases lining up with TRBD1. Unmatched junction bases numbered 5, after V lost 6 bases and J lost 7 bases. The CDR3 contains 14 residues. CDR1 and CDR2 from the germline V gene are MDHEN and SYDVKM.

The chain combines TRBV10-3 with TRBJ1-1; weak D call: TRBD1 (6 bases). Per the germline V gene, CDR1 is ENHRY and CDR2 is SYGVKD. V was pared by 10 bases and J by 1 base, with 13 bases between. The CDR3 totals 13 residues. The CDR3 region is CATGDGKNTEAFF. The CDR3 DNA reads TGTGCCACAGGGGACGGAAAGAACACTGAAGCTTTCTTT.

This clone was observed once. V usage is TRBV5-1 and J usage is TRBJ2-3, with D possibly matching TRBD1 (5 bases). Trimming removed 0 bases at V and 2 bases at J, with 13 bases between. There are 16 residues in the CDR3. Germline V gives CDR1 SGHRS, CDR2 YFSETQ. The CDR3 sequence: CASSLGQDTNTDTQYF. Written as DNA, the CDR3 is TGCGCCAGCAGCTTGGGGCAGGACACGAACACAGATACGCAGTATTTT.

Here the CDR3 DNA reads TGTGCCAGCATGAGGTGGGCTGAAGCTTTCTTT. It translates to CASMRWAEAFF. J is TRBJ1-1 and V is TRBV28, with D hard to call. The CDR3 is 11 amino acids. Trimming took 7 bases from V and 6 from J, leaving 9 bases between them. The germline V gene encodes CDR1 MDHEN and CDR2 SYDVKM. The full variable domain, in which reference TRBV28 and TRBJ1-1 provide the parts outside the CDR3, is DVKVTQSSRYLVKRTGEKVFLECVQDMDHENMFWYRQDPGLGLRLIYFSYDVKMKEKGDIPEGYSVSREKKERFSLILESASTNQTSMYLCASMRWAEAFFGQGTRLTVV.

The rearrangement uses TRBV7-9 and TRBJ2-1, with D unclear. The CDR3 loop spans 17 amino acids. Germline V gene data show CDR1 as SEHNR and CDR2 as FQNEAQ (reference sequence). Between the trimmed V and J ends, which lost 5 bases and 0 bases, there was a span of 17 bases. CDR3 amino acids: CASSRSPSSHSYNEQFF. The CDR3 DNA sequence: TGTGCCAGCAGCCGAAGCCCCAGCTCCCACTCCTACAATGAGCAGTTCTTC. Combining the CDR3 with reference TRBV7-9 and TRBJ2-1 gives the whole variable domain DTGVSQNPRHKITKRGQNVTFRCDPISEHNRLYWYRQTLGQGPEFLTYFQNEAQLEKSRLLSDRFSAERPKGSFSTLEIQRTEQGDSAMYLCASSRSPSSHSYNEQFFGPGTRLTVL.

The rearrangement joins TRBV5-5 to TRBJ1-3; no reliable D call. The germline V gene encodes CDR1 SGHKS and CDR2 YYEKEE (reference sequence). The CDR3 loop spans 20 amino acids. The V end was cut by 4 bases, the J end by 2 bases, with 28 bases between. The CDR3 coding sequence is TGTGCCAGCAGCCCCCGGGCCCACGGATCAGAGTCCTGGGCTGGAAACACCATATATTTT. Translated, it gives CASSPRAHGSESWAGNTIYF.

This chain uses TRBV7-2 with TRBJ2-7; 8 bases match TRBD1. CDR1 and CDR2 (germline): SGHTA, FQGNSA. This CDR3 has 15 amino acids. After removal of 0 bases from V and 5 bases from J, the junction contained 6 bases not matched to a gene. The CDR3 here is CASSLALQGANEQYF. The CDR3 coding sequence is TGTGCCAGCAGCTTAGCGCTGCAGGGGGCCAACGAGCAGTACTTC.

The sample holds a few counts of this clone. V is TRBV18 and J is TRBJ2-2, with D perhaps TRBD1 (6 bases). This CDR3 comprises 16 residues. Germline CDR1 is KGHSH and CDR2 is LQKENI. Trimming cost V 4 bases and J 3 bases, with 15 bases left between them. CDR3 in amino acids: CASSRDKPTDTGELFF. In DNA, the CDR3 is TGTGCCAGCTCACGGGACAAGCCTACGGACACCGGGGAGCTGTTTTTT.

V gene TRBV29-1 combines with J gene TRBJ2-1, with 8 bases lining up with TRBD1. Trimming took 6 bases from V and 7 from J; bases not matched to a gene: 8. Germline CDR1 reads SQVTM; CDR2 reads ANQGSEA. This CDR3 comprises 13 residues. The CDR3 protein is CSVDDRGWNEQFF. The CDR3 DNA follows: TGCAGCGTGGACGACAGGGGTTGGAATGAGCAGTTCTTC.

The V gene is TRBV7-9, the J gene TRBJ2-1; 9 bases map to TRBD1. The CDR3 loop spans 15 amino acids. The junction had 7 bases not matched to a gene; V was cut back by 5 bases and J by 5 bases. Germline lookup yields CDR1 SEHNR and CDR2 FQNEAQ (reference sequence). The CDR3 region has the DNA TGTGCCAGCAGCGTTGGACAGGGGTCTAACAATGAGCAGTTCTTC. Translated: CASSVGQGSNNEQFF.

The chain combines TRBV5-4 with TRBJ2-7; 9 positions match TRBD2. The CDR3 extends over 17 amino acids. Germline trimming cut 1 base from V and 6 bases from J; bases unmatched to any gene: 14. Germline CDR1 SGHNT, CDR2 YYREEE (reference sequence). CDR3 bases: TGTGCCAGCAGCTTGCCAGCGGGAGGAACCTCTTCCGGCGAGCAGTACTTC. Translation: CASSLPAGGTSSGEQYF.

The rearrangement uses TRBV4-2 and TRBJ2-7; D is undetermined. The V gene's germline CDR1 is LGHNA and CDR2 YNFKEQ. V lost 0 bases and J lost 6, with 9 bases in between. This CDR3 is built from 13 residues. The CDR3, as DNA: TGTGCCAGCAGCCAAGATATTGCGAGCGAGCAGTACTTC. Translated, it gives CASSQDIASEQYF.

The chain recombines TRBV6-1 with TRBJ1-1, with no clear D. CDR3 length: 13 amino acids. With 1 base removed from V and 10 bases from J, the gap between germline ends came to 13 bases. CDR1 and CDR2 (germline): MNHNS, SASEGT. CDR3 residues: CASSEGERVRAFF. CDR3 in DNA: TGTGCCAGCAGTGAAGGTGAAAGGGTGCGAGCTTTCTTT.

This clone has a handful of counts. The genes are TRBV7-2 and TRBJ2-5, with no clear D. Per the germline V gene, CDR1 is SGHTA and CDR2 is FQGNSA. Trimming pared 6 bases from V and 1 base from J, leaving 9 bases between. This CDR3 region has 13 residues. CDR3 loop: CASRRRSQETQYF. For the CDR3, the DNA is TGTGCCAGCAGGCGACGGTCCCAAGAGACCCAGTACTTC.

V usage is TRBV28 and J usage is TRBJ2-2; D gene uncertain. Trimming stripped 11 bases from V and 0 bases from J, with 7 bases between. This CDR3 is 12 amino acids long. The germline V gene encodes CDR1 MDHEN and CDR2 SYDVKM. The CDR3 reads CAFQANTGELFF. The CDR3 DNA reads as TGTGCCTTCCAGGCGAACACCGGGGAGCTGTTTTTT.

The genes are TRBV28 and TRBJ1-2, with D unresolved. CDR3 length: 11 residues. The V gene's germline CDR1 is MDHEN and CDR2 SYDVKM. The germline V and J ends were trimmed by 7 bases and 4 bases, with 7 bases remaining between them. The CDR3 nucleotides are TGTGCCAGCAAAATTATCTATGGCTACACCTTC. This encodes CASKIIYGYTF.